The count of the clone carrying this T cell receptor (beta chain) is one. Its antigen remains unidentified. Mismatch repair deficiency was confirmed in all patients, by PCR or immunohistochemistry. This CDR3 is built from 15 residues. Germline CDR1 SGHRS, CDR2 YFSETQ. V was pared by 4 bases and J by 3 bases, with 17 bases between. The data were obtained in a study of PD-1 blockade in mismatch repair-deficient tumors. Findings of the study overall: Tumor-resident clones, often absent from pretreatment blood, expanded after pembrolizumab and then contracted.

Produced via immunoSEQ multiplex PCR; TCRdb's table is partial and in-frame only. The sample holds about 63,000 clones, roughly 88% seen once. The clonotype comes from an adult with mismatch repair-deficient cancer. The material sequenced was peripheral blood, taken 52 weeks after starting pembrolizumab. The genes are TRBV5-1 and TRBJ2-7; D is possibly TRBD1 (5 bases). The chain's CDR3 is CASSPIGAGNYEQYF. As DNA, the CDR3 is TGCGCCAGCAGCCCGATTGGGGCTGGGAACTACGAGCAGTACTTC. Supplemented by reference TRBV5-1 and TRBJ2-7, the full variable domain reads KAGVTQTPRYLIKTRGQQVTLSCSPISGHRSVSWYQQTPGQGLQFLFEYFSETQRNKGNFPGRFSGRQFSNSRSEMNVSTLELGDSALYLCASSPIGAGNYEQYFGPGTRLTVT.